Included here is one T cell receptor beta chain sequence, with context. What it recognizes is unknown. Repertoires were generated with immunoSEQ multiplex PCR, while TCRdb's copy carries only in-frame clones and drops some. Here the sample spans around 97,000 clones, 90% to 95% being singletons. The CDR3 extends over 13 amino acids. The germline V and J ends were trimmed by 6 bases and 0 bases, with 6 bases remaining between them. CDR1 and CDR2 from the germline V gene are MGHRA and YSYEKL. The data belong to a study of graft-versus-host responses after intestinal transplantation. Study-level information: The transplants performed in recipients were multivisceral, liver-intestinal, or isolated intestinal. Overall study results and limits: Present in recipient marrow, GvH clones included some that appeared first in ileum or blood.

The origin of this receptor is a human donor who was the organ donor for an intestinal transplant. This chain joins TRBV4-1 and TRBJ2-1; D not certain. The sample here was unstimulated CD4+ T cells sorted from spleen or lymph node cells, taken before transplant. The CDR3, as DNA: TGCGCCAGCAGTGCGAGCTCCTACAATGAGCAGTTCTTC. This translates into CASSASSYNEQFF.